This T cell receptor (beta chain) was identified in a study of T cells in Graves' hyperthyroidism and ophthalmopathy. Study in general: Pretreatment peripheral blood was obtained at initial diagnosis.

This clonotype has only a few counts. Germline V gene lookup returns CDR1 LGHDT and CDR2 YNNKEL (reference sequence). After removal of 9 bases from V and 2 bases from J, the junction contained 20 bases not matched to a gene. The CDR3 has 20 amino acids. TCR beta CDR3 regions were amplified from RNA. An initial round of RT-PCR targeting the TCR CDR3 relied on the HTBI primer set. TCRdb re-derived calls from the multiplex PCR reads in MiXCR, one entry per CDR3 protein. The data show some 560,000 distinct CDR3 sequences, about 15% seen once. The chain uses TRBV3-1 and TRBJ2-1; 12 bases align to TRBD2. The origin of this receptor is a woman in her twenties or thirties with Graves' hyperthyroidism. The specimen was blood. The CDR3 DNA sequence: TGTGCCAGTCGCGGTTTGGCCGGGACTAGCGGGTCTACGACCTACAATGAGCAGTTCTTC. Its translation is CASRGLAGTSGSTTYNEQFF.